This is a list of T cell receptor beta chains from one sample in a study of blood T cell repertoires in COVID-19. Measured with immunoSEQ multiplex PCR; TCRdb has only the in-frame clones, and not every one. This table holds a few hundred thousand clones, around four fifths found once. Sequences were obtained from PBMCs or T cells enriched from blood (not recorded which). These receptors were taken from a middle-aged man who had recovered from COVID-19. The CDR3 runs from the conserved cysteine through the conserved F or W. Each record gives: clone size, D gene, J gene, V gene, CDR3 DNA, CDR3 protein. The D gene is left open where the match is weak. Size is omitted from some rows. Given values are once, few, many or a class for expanded clones.

. . TRBJ2-7 TRBV10-2 TGCGCCACAACAGGGTCCCCTAGCTACGGCGAGCAGTACTTC CATTGSPSYGEQYF
. . TRBJ1-5 TRBV5-1 TGCGCCAGCAGCCAGAGCGGAGGGCACAATCAGCCCCAGCATTTT CASSQSGGHNQPQHF
. . TRBJ2-5 TRBV7-2 TGTGCCAGCAGTCGTGACTTGGGAGCCCCCCAAGAGACCCAGTACTTC CASSRDLGAPQETQYF
. . TRBJ1-1 TRBV9 TGTGCCAGCAGCGTAGCGGCGGGGGGTGGCACTGAAGCTTTCTTT CASSVAAGGGTEAFF
. . TRBJ1-6 TRBV9 TGTGCCAGCAGCGTAGCAGGGGAGGGATCACCCCTCCACTTT CASSVAGEGSPLHF
. . TRBJ2-1 TRBV3-1/TRBV3-2 TGTGCCAGCAGCCAGAGGACTGGAGAGCAGTTCTTC CASSQRTGEQFF
. TRBD1 TRBJ2-1 TRBV18 TGTGCCAGCTCACCAGGGACAGGGGGGTACAATGAGCAGTTCTTC CASSPGTGGYNEQFF
few . TRBJ2-1 TRBV12-3/TRBV12-4 TGTGCCAGCGGAGGGTTACCTTACAATGAGCAGTTCTTC CASGGLPYNEQFF
few . TRBJ2-7 TRBV7-9 TGTGCCAGCAGCTTAGCGCCTCGGGGTTCTCTGTACGAGCAGTACTTC CASSLAPRGSLYEQYF
once . TRBJ2-3 TRBV19 TGTGCCAGTAGATCCAAGGAGGGGGCAAGCACAGATACGCAGTATTTT CASRSKEGASTDTQYF
. TRBD1 TRBJ1-6 TRBV2 TGTGCCAGCAGTATCCGGACAGGAGCTAGCTCCTATAATTCACCCCTCCACTTT CASSIRTGASSYNSPLHF
. TRBD2 TRBJ2-1 TRBV19 TGTGCCAGTAGGGATCGCGGGGGGCTCACTTACAATGAGCAGTTCTTC CASRDRGGLTYNEQFF
. TRBD1 TRBJ1-1 TRBV19 TGTGCCAGTAGTATAGAGGATGGGACAGCCGATGATGCAGCTTTCTTT CASSIEDGTADDAAFF
. TRBD1 TRBJ2-5 TRBV7-2 TGTGCCAGCTTACGGGGGGACAGGGCTCTAGAGACCCAGTACTTC CASLRGDRALETQYF
. . TRBJ1-1 TRBV18 TGTGCCAGCTCAAAACGGGCCAGGGGACAGAACACTGAAGCTTTCTTT CASSKRARGQNTEAFF
. TRBD1 TRBJ1-1 TRBV10-2 TGCGCCAGCAGAGGACAGGGGCCAATGAACACTGAAGCTTTCTTT CASRGQGPMNTEAFF
. . TRBJ2-1 TRBV29-1 TGCAGCGTTGGGGCCCTGGGTGTGACCCACAATGAGCAGTTCTTC CSVGALGVTHNEQFF
. . TRBJ2-1 TRBV30 TGTGCCTGGAGTGTAGGAATCTCTAGCGATGAGCAGTTCTTC CAWSVGISSDEQFF
few . TRBJ1-4 TRBV6-5 TGTGCCAGCAGCCACTCAAGCACTAATGAAAAACTGTTTTTT CASSHSSTNEKLFF
once . TRBJ1-1 TRBV29-1 TGCAGCGTGCATAGGATAGCCAACACTGAAGCTTTCTTT CSVHRIANTEAFF
. TRBD2 TRBJ2-3 TRBV12-3/TRBV12-4 TGTGCCACCAGCGGGGGGCTCACAGATACGCAGTATTTT CATSGGLTDTQYF
. TRBD1 TRBJ1-1 TRBV5-4 TGTGCCAGCAGCTCATCCGGGACAGGAAGGAACACTGAAGCTTTCTTT CASSSSGTGRNTEAFF
. TRBD1 TRBJ2-1 TRBV7-9 TGTGCCAGCAGCCGTTCGGACAGGGTGAATGAGCAGTTCTTC CASSRSDRVNEQFF
few TRBD1 TRBJ1-5 TRBV19 TGTGCCAGTAGTGTCCGGGACAGTAGCAATCAGCCCCAGCATTTT CASSVRDSSNQPQHF
. . TRBJ2-7 TRBV4-1 TGCGCCAGCAGCCAAGAGTCGGGAGAGGGGACGGGGATCTACGAGCAGTACTTC CASSQESGEGTGIYEQYF
. TRBD1 TRBJ2-2 TRBV6-5 TGTGCCAGCAGCCGGGACAGGGAGAACACCGGGGAGCTGTTTTTT CASSRDRENTGELFF
. TRBD2 TRBJ2-1 TRBV3-1/TRBV3-2 TGTGCCAGCAGCCAAAATAGCGGGAGTGGGGCGGATGAGCAGTTCTTC CASSQNSGSGADEQFF
. TRBD1 TRBJ2-5 TRBV5-1 TGCGCCAGCAGCTTGGGGAGGACAGGGAAGGAGACCCAGTACTTC CASSLGRTGKETQYF
. . TRBJ1-2 TRBV28 TGTGCCAGCAGTTTATCAGGGTTGATAGGCTACACCTTC CASSLSGLIGYTF
once TRBD1 TRBJ2-7 TRBV10-1 TGCGCCAGCAGTGAGTACACAGGGGGAAGCTCCTACGAGCAGTACTTC CASSEYTGGSSYEQYF
. . TRBJ1-3 TRBV9 TGTGCCAGCAGCGCCTCACAGGGATCTGGAAACACCATATATTTT CASSASQGSGNTIYF
. TRBD1 TRBJ2-7 TRBV15 TGTGCCACCAGCACCCTGACAGGGGTCGAGCAGTACTTC CATSTLTGVEQYF
. . TRBJ1-2 TRBV18 TGTGCCAGCTCAGCTCAGGACTATGGCTACACCTTC CASSAQDYGYTF
. TRBD2 TRBJ2-3 TRBV2 TGTGCCAGCAGTGATAGAAGCGGGGTCAGCACAGATACGCAGTATTTT CASSDRSGVSTDTQYF
. . TRBJ1-2 TRBV10-2 TGCGCCAGCACCGGACCCGGGACTAAGGCTAACTATGGCTACACCTTC CASTGPGTKANYGYTF
few TRBD1 TRBJ2-7 TRBV6-6 TGTGCCAGCAGTCACGACAGGGTCCACGAGCAGTACTTC CASSHDRVHEQYF
. TRBD2 TRBJ2-1 TRBV3-1/TRBV3-2 TGTGCCAGCAGCCGGACTAGCGGGATTGCGACCTACAATGAGCAGTTCTTC CASSRTSGIATYNEQFF
once . TRBJ1-3 TRBV11-2 TGTGCCAGCCTCGGGAACACCATATATTTT CASLGNTIYF
. . TRBJ1-6 TRBV5-1 TGCGCCAGCAGCTTCGGCAGGGTAGATTCACCCCTCCACTTT CASSFGRVDSPLHF
few TRBD1 TRBJ1-1 TRBV5-1 TGCGCCAGCAGCTTATTGGGACAGGGGGTTGGTGTGAACACTGAAGCTTTCTTT CASSLLGQGVGVNTEAFF
. . TRBJ1-2 TRBV14 TGTGCCAGCAGCCAACTTAACTATGGCTACACCTTC CASSQLNYGYTF